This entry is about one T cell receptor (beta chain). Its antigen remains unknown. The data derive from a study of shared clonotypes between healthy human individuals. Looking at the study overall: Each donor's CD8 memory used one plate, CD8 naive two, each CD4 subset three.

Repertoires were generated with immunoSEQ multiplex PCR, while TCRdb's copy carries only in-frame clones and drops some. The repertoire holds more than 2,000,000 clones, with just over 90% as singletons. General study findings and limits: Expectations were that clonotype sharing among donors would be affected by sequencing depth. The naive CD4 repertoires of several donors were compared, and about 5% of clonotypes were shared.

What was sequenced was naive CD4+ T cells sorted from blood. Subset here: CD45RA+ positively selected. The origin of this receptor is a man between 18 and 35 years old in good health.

The CDR3, as DNA: TGTGCCAGCAGCTTAGTTCGGCCAGGGGGGATCTACGAGCAGTACTTC. Its translation is CASSLVRPGGIYEQYF. The chain is built from TRBV7-2 and TRBJ2-7; maybe TRBD1 (7 bases). The germline V gene has CDR1 SGHTA and CDR2 FQGNSA. This CDR3 comprises 16 residues. The ends were cut back, 1 base at V and 3 bases at J, with 16 bases in the middle.